The entry below describes one T cell receptor (beta chain). Its antigen is still unknown. The sample comes from a study of lymphopenia after photon versus proton radiotherapy. Assay: immunoSEQ multiplex PCR; the TCRdb copy retains only in-frame clones and omits some. Here the sample spans more than 20,000 clones, more than 80% being singletons. General study points: Post-nadir TCR diversity decline inversely tracked overall survival among those who died. Oligoclonal CD8+ Temra expansion after nadir drove photon patients' diversity drop. Better survival with proton therapy was suggested as possible, not demonstrated. Under photons, naive T cells and diversity fell while effector/memory populations rose.

Sequenced material: peripheral blood, taken from a patient treated with photon-based radiotherapy. The TCR sequence derives from a man in his forties with gastric cancer.

The CDR3 sequence: CASSQDAAGGLVNEQFF. CDR3 in DNA: TGCGCCAGCAGCCAAGATGCGGCGGGGGGGCTCGTCAATGAGCAGTTCTTC. The rearrangement joins TRBV4-1 to TRBJ2-1, with TRBD2 matching over 9 bases. Germline V CDR1 and CDR2: MGHRA, YSYEKL. Unmatched junction bases numbered 9, after V lost 0 bases and J lost 6 bases. This CDR3 is built from 17 residues.